This entry lists 25 T cell receptor beta chains sequenced from one sample in a study of blood T cells in healthy people across ages. A second PCR of roughly 7 to 11 cycles used a sample-barcoded 5' primer and a J-beta primer mix. TCRdb used MiXCR to reprocess the 5' RACE reads, holding one entry per CDR3 protein. Of 600,000 to 800,000 distinct CDR3 sequences in the sample, 20% to 25% were seen once. What was sequenced was blood. Receptor source: a man aged 65-85 years in good health.

This rearrangement joins TRBV6-6 to TRBJ2-7; 7 nucleotides line up with TRBD1. Germline assignment: CDR1 MNHNY and CDR2 SVGAGI (reference sequence). The CDR3 loop spans 12 amino acids. V gave up 7 bases and J gave up 6 bases; unmatched junction bases: 6. Here the CDR3 DNA reads TGTGCCAGCACCCTAGGGACAGTCGAGCAGTACTTC. It yields the protein CASTLGTVEQYF.

As concerns this clonotype: Compared with germline, one end of the junction differs, possibly owing to a read error. The chain combines TRBV29-1 with TRBJ1-1, with a weak D call TRBD1 (6 bases). Germline V gives CDR1 SQVTM, CDR2 ANQGSEA. This CDR3 has 13 amino acids. CDR3 nucleotides: TGCAGCGATGGGACAACCGGTGGCACTGAAGCCTTCTTT. This sequence encodes CSDGTTGGTEAFF. The variable domain in full, completed from reference TRBV29-1 and TRBJ1-1, reads SAVISQKPSRDICQRGTSLTIQCQVDSQVTMMFWYRQQPGQSLTLIATANQGSEATYESGFVIDKFPISRPNLTFSTLTVSNMSPEDSSIYLCSDGTTGGTEAFFGQGTRLTVV.

The chain has TRBV5-1 and TRBJ2-2, with TRBD1 identical over 7 bases. V lost 2 bases, J lost 7 bases, and 11 bases stayed unmatched. The CDR3 consists of 16 residues. Germline CDR1 and CDR2: SGHRS and YFSETQ. CDR3 nucleotide sequence: TGCGCCAGCAGCTTAACCGGGACAGCAAGAATCGGGGAGCTGTTTTTT. Translation gives CASSLTGTARIGELFF.

The V gene is TRBV4-3, the J gene TRBJ2-1; D call uncertain. The ends were cut back, 8 bases at V and 5 bases at J, with 16 bases in the middle. The CDR3 is 14 residues long. CDR1 is LGHNA, CDR2 YSLEER, per germline. CDR3 loop: CASPGREGHNEQFF. The DNA for the CDR3 is TGCGCCAGCCCCGGTAGGGAAGGGCACAATGAGCAGTTCTTC.

This clonotype was seen a single time. This sequence joins TRBV20-1 and TRBJ2-1; D gene uncertain. The germline CDR1 and CDR2 sequences are DFQATT and SNEGSKA (reference sequence). Trimming shortened V by 6 bases and J by 2 bases, and 8 bases separated the two germline ends. This CDR3 spans 12 amino acids. In DNA form, the CDR3 reads TGCAGTGCAAAAACTACCTACAATGAGCAGTTCTTC. It codes for CSAKTTYNEQFF.

The gene calls are TRBV12-3 or TRBV12-4 and TRBJ2-7, with TRBD2 matching over 7 bases. The DNA end favors TRBJ2-1, so the J call may be wrong. This CDR3 is 14 amino acids long. The CDR3 here is CASIRGRGSAEQFF. The DNA of the CDR3 is TGTGCCAGCATTCGCGGGAGAGGGTCGGCTGAGCAGTTCTTC.

The V call is TRBV6-2 or TRBV6-3, the J call TRBJ1-3; D is unclear. Per the germline V gene, CDR1 is MNHEY and CDR2 is SVGEGT. This CDR3 is built from 18 residues. V lost 0 bases and J 2 bases, leaving 17 bases between the germline ends. The CDR3 DNA sequence: TGTGCCAGCAGTTACTCGACGGTCGAGGTCTGGACTGGAAACACCATATATTTT. Translated, it gives CASSYSTVEVWTGNTIYF.

The chain uses TRBV5-6 and TRBJ2-1, with 11 bases fitting TRBD1. The CDR3 sequence is 20 residues long. Germline V CDR1 and CDR2: SGHDT, YYEEEE. V lost 0 bases to trimming and J lost 0 bases; unmatched junction nucleotides: 11. CDR3 bases: TGTGCCAGCAGCTTGGGGGACAGGGGGTTTAGCGGGGTCTCCTACAATGAGCAGTTCTTC. It translates to CASSLGDRGFSGVSYNEQFF.

The chain couples TRBV2 to TRBJ2-5; TRBD1 aligns across 9 bases. CDR3 length: 15 amino acids. Germline CDR1 and CDR2: SNHLY and FYNNEI. Trimming cost V 4 bases and J 5 bases; bases outside gene matches: 8. The CDR3 nucleotides are TGTGCCAGCAGTGTGTTGGACAGGGGACGGGAGACCCAGTACTTC. Translating gives CASSVLDRGRETQYF. Filled out from reference TRBV2 and TRBJ2-5, the complete variable domain reads EPEVTQTPSHQVTQMGQEVILRCVPISNHLYFYWYRQILGQKVEFLVSFYNNEISEKSEIFDDQFSVERPDGSNFTLKIRSTKLEDSAMYFCASSVLDRGRETQYFGPGTRLLVL.

This clonotype showed up many times. This chain links TRBV20-1 with TRBJ2-1; perhaps TRBD2 as D (5 bases). This CDR3 has 16 residues. Deletions cut 0 bases from V and 0 bases from J, with 12 bases between. CDR1 and CDR2 (germline): DFQATT, SNEGSKA (reference sequence). CDR3 loop: CSARDSKRPSYNEQFF. The CDR3 bases are TGCAGTGCTAGAGATTCGAAGCGGCCCTCCTACAATGAGCAGTTCTTC.

There are many counts of this clonotype. The V and J genes are TRBV10-1 and TRBJ2-4, with unresolved D. V was cut by 6 bases and J by 6 bases, with 15 bases left in between. Germline loops: CDR1 WNHNN, CDR2 SYGVQD (reference sequence). CDR3 length: 14 residues. CDR3 loop: CASSPSIATNIQYF. The CDR3 DNA follows: TGCGCCAGCAGCCCGTCAATAGCAACAAACATTCAGTACTTC.

This chain joins TRBV20-1 and TRBJ2-7; 10 bases line up with TRBD2. V shed 6 bases and J 6 bases; nucleotides not matched to a gene: 8. Germline V CDR1 and CDR2: DFQATT, SNEGSKA (reference sequence). The CDR3 sequence is 13 residues long. Here the CDR3 DNA reads TGCAGTGCGGCTCTAGCGGGAGTTAGCGAGCAGTACTTC. This translates into CSAALAGVSEQYF.

This clonotype was seen ten or more times. The CDR3: CASSLEGTGGQTQYF. In DNA, the CDR3 is TGCGCCAGCAGCTTGGAGGGGACAGGGGGCCAGACCCAGTACTTC. The chain uses TRBV5-1 and TRBJ2-5, with 12 bases aligning to TRBD1. The CDR3 runs 15 residues. Germline V gene sequence: CDR1 SGHRS, CDR2 YFSETQ. With 0 bases clipped from V and 6 bases from J, the junction kept 3 bases outside the gene matches.

V is TRBV7-8 and J is TRBJ2-5; 8 bases map to TRBD2. Germline-derived CDR1 and CDR2 are SGHVS and FQNEAQ. The CDR3 totals 17 residues. Germline trimming cut 2 bases from V and 2 bases from J; bases unmatched to any gene: 10. The DNA of the CDR3 is TGTGCCAGCAGCTTAAGCGGGGCTAGCGGGCGTCAAGAGACCCAGTACTTC. Translating gives CASSLSGASGRQETQYF.

The rearrangement joins TRBV20-1 to TRBJ2-5; 14 bases align to TRBD2. The J call is uncertain, as TRBJ2-1 better fits the DNA end. CDR3 length: 15 residues. Germline lookup yields CDR1 DFQATT and CDR2 SNEGSKA (reference sequence). The CDR3 nucleotides read TGCAGTGCTACCCGACTAGCGGGAGGGAAGAATGAGCAGTTCTTC. Translation gives CSATRLAGGKNEQFF.

The J gene is TRBJ1-2, the V gene TRBV7-2; weak D call: TRBD1 (6 bases). The CDR3 runs 13 residues. Deletions cut 5 bases from V and 7 bases from J, with 14 bases between. Germline CDR1 reads SGHTA; CDR2 reads FQGNSA. CDR3 DNA: TGTGCCAGCAGCCGCGGGCAGGGGTTTGGCTACACCTTC. Translated, it gives CASSRGQGFGYTF.

This clonotype was picked up a small number of times. V and J are TRBV20-1 and TRBJ1-1; TRBD1 is a possible D gene (5 bases). CDR3 length: 14 amino acids. V lost 1 base and J lost 2, with 11 bases in between. Germline CDR1 DFQATT, CDR2 SNEGSKA (reference sequence). The CDR3 nucleotides read TGCAGTGCTAGAGCGGGACGGGGAAACACTGAAGCTTTCTTT. Translation gives CSARAGRGNTEAFF.

This clonotype has more than one count but fewer than ten. The V call is TRBV19, the J call TRBJ2-5; D might be TRBD1 (6 bases). Germline values: CDR1 LNHDA, CDR2 SQIVND (reference sequence). This CDR3 has 15 amino acids. The ends were cut back, 5 bases at V and 1 base at J, with 14 bases in the middle. The CDR3 DNA sequence: TGTGCCAGTAGTCGACGGACAGCTGCCCAAGAGACCCAGTACTTC. Translation: CASSRRTAAQETQYF. The full variable domain, completed using reference TRBV19 and TRBJ2-5, is DGGITQSPKYLFRKEGQNVTLSCEQNLNHDAMYWYRQDPGQGLRLIYYSQIVNDFQKGDIAEGYSVSREKKESFPLTVTSAQKNPTAFYLCASSRRTAAQETQYFGPGTRLLVL.

This chain links TRBV3-1 with TRBJ2-7, with 7 bases aligning to TRBD2. J lost 2 bases, V lost 4 bases, and 2 bases had no gene match. Germline V gene data show CDR1 as LGHDT and CDR2 as YNNKEL (reference sequence). The CDR3 loop spans 13 amino acids. CDR3 region: CASSPLATYEQYF. Here the CDR3 DNA reads TGTGCCAGCAGCCCACTAGCGACCTACGAGCAGTACTTC.

The CDR3 DNA reads TGTGCCAGCAGCTTCGGGGGCCAGGGTGGTACGCAGTATTTT. Its translation is CASSFGGQGGTQYF. This sequence joins TRBV7-2 and TRBJ2-3; D might be TRBD1 or TRBD2, each matching 6 bases. The ends were cut back, 3 bases at V and 8 bases at J, with 15 bases in the middle. The germline V gene has CDR1 SGHTA and CDR2 FQGNSA. The CDR3 spans 14 residues.

This clonotype was found a few times. The chain couples TRBV6-2 or TRBV6-3 to TRBJ2-7, with 9 bases fitting TRBD1. The J segment lost 0 bases and the V segment lost 6 bases, leaving 6 bases of the junction unmatched. This CDR3 contains 15 residues. Per germline, CDR1 MNHEY and CDR2 SVGEGT. The CDR3 is CASRKPGQGSYEQYF. The DNA for the CDR3 is TGTGCCAGCAGAAAACCGGGACAGGGCTCCTACGAGCAGTACTTC.

The genes are TRBV29-1 and TRBJ2-5; TRBD2 aligns across 8 bases. The DNA matches TRBJ2-7 better at its end, which makes the J call doubtful. Germline V gene data show CDR1 as SQVTM and CDR2 as ANQGSEA. This CDR3 is built from 12 residues. Here the CDR3 reads CSAAGADYEQYF. In nucleotides, the CDR3 is TGCAGCGCAGCGGGAGCTGACTACGAGCAGTACTTC.

This clonotype was detected many times. This sequence joins TRBV5-1 and TRBJ2-7; D is uncertain. Looked up from germline, CDR1 is SGHRS and CDR2 is YFSETQ. Trimming cost V 2 bases and J 7 bases, with 16 bases left between them. The CDR3 has 14 residues. CDR3 protein: CASSLRLEEREQYF. The CDR3 DNA reads as TGCGCCAGCAGCTTAAGGCTTGAAGAGAGGGAGCAGTACTTC.

This clonotype was detected only a few times. The chain recombines TRBV10-1 with TRBJ2-1, with D tentatively TRBD1 (5 bases). CDR1 and CDR2 from the germline V gene are WNHNN and SYGVQD (reference sequence). CDR3 size: 15 residues. Trimming shortened V by 3 bases and J by 1 base, and 10 bases separated the two germline ends. The CDR3 DNA reads as TGCGCCAGCAGTGACGACAGCCGATCCTACAATGAGCAGTTCTTC. This encodes CASSDDSRSYNEQFF.

This clonotype was observed a few times. The DNA for the CDR3 is TGTGCCAGCAGTGTGCAGGGCCCTCGGGAGCAGTACTTC. It encodes CASSVQGPREQYF. The chain joins TRBV2 to TRBJ2-7; D possibly corresponds to TRBD1 (5 bases). This CDR3 has 13 amino acids. Deletions cut 4 bases from V and 7 bases from J, with 14 bases between. Germline V gene sequence: CDR1 SNHLY, CDR2 FYNNEI.